The 21 T cell receptor beta chains below come from one sample, sequenced in a study of T cell changes during pregnancy in multiple sclerosis. Generated by immunoSEQ multiplex PCR, the TCRdb table keeps only in-frame clones and is missing some. The repertoire includes roughly 69,000 clones, around 90% of them detected once, and roughly 1.5% sits in the top ten. Sequencing used peripheral blood, obtained after pregnancy. The receptors here all came from a female donor with multiple sclerosis, enrolled in a pregnancy study.

The gene calls are TRBV7-2 and TRBJ1-2; D is unclear. Trimming took 0 bases from V and 4 from J, leaving 9 bases between them. Germline values: CDR1 SGHTA, CDR2 FQGNSA. The length of the CDR3 is 14 residues. The CDR3 DNA reads as TGTGCCAGCAGCTTAGCGCTAAACTCCTATGGCTACACCTTC. Translation gives CASSLALNSYGYTF. The variable domain in full, with the rest retrieved from reference TRBV7-2 and TRBJ1-2, is GAGVSQSPSNKVTEKGKDVELRCDPISGHTALYWYRQSLGQGLEFLIYFQGNSAPDKSGLPSDRFSAERTGGSVSTLTIQRTQQEDSAVYLCASSLALNSYGYTFGSGTRLTVV.

V usage is TRBV28 and J usage is TRBJ1-2; perhaps TRBD1 as D (5 bases). The V end lost 5 bases, the J end lost 3 bases, and 16 bases lay between the germline ends. The CDR3 covers 15 residues. In germline, CDR1 is MDHEN, CDR2 SYDVKM. The DNA of the CDR3 is TGTGCCAGCAGTCCCGTAGGGGCGCGAGACTATGGCTACACCTTC. Encoded protein: CASSPVGARDYGYTF.

The rearrangement uses TRBV4-3 and TRBJ2-3; no firm D call. From germline, CDR1 is LGHNA and CDR2 YSLEER. CDR3 length: 14 residues. V lost 2 bases and J 3 bases, leaving 9 bases between the germline ends. CDR3 residues: CASSQSRRTDTQYF. Written as DNA, the CDR3 is TGCGCCAGCAGCCAAAGCCGGAGAACAGATACGCAGTATTTT.

This sequence joins TRBV9 and TRBJ2-7; the match to TRBD2 covers 10 bases. The germline V gene has CDR1 SGDLS and CDR2 YYNGEE. This CDR3 has 15 residues. Losses at the gene ends were 4 bases for V and 2 bases for J; bases not matched to a gene: 6. The chain's CDR3 is CASSSRTSGAYEQYF. The DNA of the CDR3 is TGTGCCAGCAGCTCCCGGACTAGCGGAGCCTACGAGCAGTACTTC.

The V call is TRBV10-2, the J call TRBJ2-1; a weak D match, TRBD2 (6 bases). The V end lost 2 bases, the J end lost 10 bases, and 6 bases lay between the germline ends. The CDR3 covers 11 residues. From germline, CDR1 is WSHSY and CDR2 SAAADI. The chain's CDR3 is CASSELAEQFF. In nucleotides, the CDR3 is TGCGCCAGCAGTGAGCTAGCGGAGCAGTTCTTC.

This clone was observed once. V gene TRBV5-6 combines with J gene TRBJ2-7, with a weak D call TRBD2 (6 bases). The length of the CDR3 is 15 residues. Trimming stripped 4 bases from V and 3 bases from J, with 17 bases between. The germline V gene has CDR1 SGHDT and CDR2 YYEEEE. Written as DNA, the CDR3 is TGTGCCAGCAGCCTGATGCTTAGCGGATTCTACGAGCAGTACTTC. This encodes CASSLMLSGFYEQYF.

The chain recombines TRBV28 with TRBJ1-5; 8 nucleotides line up with TRBD1. CDR1 is MDHEN, CDR2 SYDVKM, per germline. J was trimmed by 4 bases and V by 7 bases; bases with no gene match: 12. The CDR3 totals 16 residues. The CDR3 spells CASTSDRTGTNQPQHF. As DNA, the CDR3 is TGTGCCAGCACCTCCGATAGGACAGGGACGAATCAGCCCCAGCATTTT.

This chain links TRBV25-1 with TRBJ2-5, with TRBD2 matching over 8 bases. The germline V gene encodes CDR1 MGHDK and CDR2 SYGVNS. V shed 7 bases, J shed 3 bases, and the junction held 4 bases outside the gene matches. This CDR3 comprises 13 residues. The CDR3 sequence: CASIRAGEETQYF. The CDR3 DNA reads TGTGCCAGCATACGAGCGGGAGAAGAGACCCAGTACTTC.

This chain links TRBV18 with TRBJ1-1; no reliable D call. V was pared by 0 bases and J by 0 bases, with 5 bases between. The CDR3 length is 14 residues. CDR1 KGHSH and CDR2 LQKENI come from the germline V gene. The CDR3 bases are TGTGCCAGCTCACCACCTTCAGTGAACACTGAAGCTTTCTTT. Its protein is CASSPPSVNTEAFF.

The gene calls are TRBV5-1 and TRBJ2-3; TRBD1 aligns across 7 bases. V lost 0 bases, J lost 1 base, and 5 bases stayed unmatched. This CDR3 has 16 residues. Germline CDR1 and CDR2: SGHRS and YFSETQ. The CDR3 region is CASSLAGQAGTDTQYF. The DNA of the CDR3 is TGCGCCAGCAGCTTGGCTGGACAGGCAGGCACAGATACGCAGTATTTT.

This clone is a singleton in its sample. The V gene is TRBV29-1, the J gene TRBJ2-7; the match to TRBD1 covers 10 bases. The junction had 7 bases not matched to a gene; V was cut back by 3 bases and J by 5 bases. CDR1 is SQVTM and CDR2 is ANQGSEA in the germline V gene. CDR3 size: 14 residues. CDR3 bases: TGCAGCGTTGATCTCCGGGACAGGGGCCACGAGCAGTACTTC. This sequence encodes CSVDLRDRGHEQYF.

This sequence joins TRBV28 and TRBJ2-7; D is uncertain. Germline V gene data show CDR1 as MDHEN and CDR2 as SYDVKM. The V gene lost 6 bases and the J gene lost 2 bases, with 5 bases spanning the gap. This CDR3 has 11 residues. The CDR3 region has the DNA TGTGCCAGCAGGGCAGCCTACGAGCAGTACTTC. This codes for CASRAAYEQYF.

This chain connects TRBV7-9 to TRBJ2-5, with D possibly being TRBD2 (7 bases). CDR1 and CDR2 (germline): SEHNR, FQNEAQ (reference sequence). Trimming took 1 base from V and 5 from J, leaving 14 bases between them. There are 15 residues in the CDR3. CDR3 sequence (DNA): TGTGCCAGCAGCTTAGTGGGGGGGGCGGTGGAGACCCAGTACTTC. Amino acids: CASSLVGGAVETQYF.

The rearrangement joins TRBV5-4 to TRBJ2-1; 7 nucleotides align to TRBD2. This CDR3 is 14 amino acids long. The junction had 4 bases not matched to a gene; V was cut back by 1 base and J by 6 bases. In germline, CDR1 is SGHNT, CDR2 YYREEE (reference sequence). CDR3 loop: CASSLSGTSNEQFF. CDR3 DNA sequence: TGTGCCAGCAGCTTGAGCGGGACCTCCAATGAGCAGTTCTTC.

The V gene is TRBV23-1, the J gene TRBJ2-6, with a weak D call TRBD1 (5 bases). TRBV23-1 is an ORF, and what it does is uncertain. CDR3 length equals 17 residues. V was cut by 4 bases and J by 3 bases, with 16 bases left in between. Here the CDR3 DNA reads TGCGCCAGCAGTCCATTATTAGGGGTGGATGGGGCCAACGTCCTGACTTTC. Amino acid sequence: CASSPLLGVDGANVLTF.

The rearrangement uses TRBV6-1 and TRBJ1-2, with 8 nucleotides matching TRBD1. Germline CDR1 and CDR2: MNHNS and SASEGT. V was clipped by 6 bases and J by 5 bases; unmatched bases: 8. This CDR3 region has 14 residues. The CDR3 nucleotides read TGTGCCAGCAGATCCGGGCAGGGGGCATATGGCTACACCTTC. It is translated as CASRSGQGAYGYTF.

The chain employs TRBV2 and TRBJ2-7, with 15 positions matching TRBD2. After removal of 5 bases from V and 6 bases from J, the junction contained 8 bases not matched to a gene. Germline loops: CDR1 SNHLY, CDR2 FYNNEI. The CDR3 is 16 amino acids. The CDR3 loop is CASSKSGLAGGSEQYF. In nucleotides, the CDR3 is TGTGCCAGCAGTAAGTCCGGACTAGCGGGAGGGAGCGAGCAGTACTTC. The full variable domain, rest sourced from reference TRBV2 and TRBJ2-7, is EPEVTQTPSHQVTQMGQEVILRCVPISNHLYFYWYRQILGQKVEFLVSFYNNEISEKSEIFDDQFSVERPDGSNFTLKIRSTKLEDSAMYFCASSKSGLAGGSEQYFGPGTRLTVT.

The gene calls are TRBV30 and TRBJ1-3, with TRBD1 as a possible D gene (5 bases). Between the trimmed V and J ends, which lost 4 bases and 0 bases, there was a span of 10 bases. The CDR3 length is 14 residues. Germline V lookup: CDR1 GTSNPN, CDR2 SVGIG (reference sequence). The CDR3 nucleotides read TGTGCCTGGAAGGCAGGGAACTCTGGAAACACCATATATTTT. Protein product: CAWKAGNSGNTIYF.

The chain is built from TRBV7-4 and TRBJ1-1; 7 bases are a match to TRBD1. There are 18 residues in the CDR3. Germline CDR1 SGHVT, CDR2 SQSDAQ. Losses at the gene ends were 2 bases for V and 0 bases for J; bases not matched to a gene: 12. CDR3 sequence reads: CASSLWPGGPVMNTEAFF. The CDR3 DNA reads TGTGCCAGCAGCTTATGGCCAGGGGGACCCGTTATGAACACTGAAGCTTTCTTT.

The chain is built from TRBV4-3 and TRBJ2-3; 10 bases line up with TRBD2. This CDR3 contains 16 residues. V lost 3 bases and J lost 3; bases outside the gene matches: 6. Germline V gene lookup returns CDR1 LGHNA and CDR2 YSLEER. The CDR3 DNA follows: TGCGCCAGCAGCCAGCGGGCTAGCGGGAGAACAGATACGCAGTATTTT. Its protein product is CASSQRASGRTDTQYF.

The V gene is TRBV28, the J gene TRBJ2-7; perhaps TRBD1 as D (6 bases). V lost 2 bases and J 7 bases, leaving 18 bases between the germline ends. The CDR3 has 15 residues. From germline, CDR1 is MDHEN and CDR2 SYDVKM. The CDR3 nucleotides are TGTGCCAGCAGTTTAGGGCGGAATGGGGGCAGGGAGCAGTACTTC. Translating it yields CASSLGRNGGREQYF.